This T cell receptor beta chain was retrieved from a study of MAIT cells during Salmonella Paratyphi A infection (dated by TCRdb to the late 2010s). Some background on the complete study: Adult volunteers aged 18 to 60 swallowed one dose of 1-5x10^3 CFU of S. Paratyphi A strain NVGH308. Ciprofloxacin 500 mg twice daily for 14 days, starting at diagnosis, was given to diagnosed volunteers.

This clonotype was counted between two and nine times. The antigen this receptor binds is unknown. This CDR3 is missing its conserved last phenylalanine or tryptophan, likely due to a read error. The DNA is left out, because the CDR3 cannot be placed on it with certainty; the CDR3 is given as TCRdb lists it. The CDR3 numbers 17 amino acids, ends counted. CDR1 and CDR2 were assigned from the germline V gene as WSHSY and SAAADI. To prepare the library, 5' RACE was applied. TCRbeta was amplified in two PCR rounds using Phusion High-Fidelity polymerase, and the primers carried sample-specific barcodes. TCRbeta libraries were made through template-switch cDNA synthesis using SMARTScribe reverse transcriptase and a TRBC-specific primer. After barcoding, samples were pooled and then prepared using the NEBNext Ultra DNA Library Prep Kit for Illumina. Sequencing of libraries was performed on an Illumina MiSeq with the MiSeq reagent kit v2, 300 cycles. In the paper's pipeline: Reads were demultiplexed by barcode with Jemultiplexer and were aligned with MiTCR using default parameters. VDJtools filtered out non-functional sequences; clonotypes were defined by amino acid sequence, with frequencies based on assigned sequence reads. In the clonal space homeostasis analysis, clonotypes were grouped by frequency into over-represented (0.05-1), large, medium and small bins. The public reads were reprocessed in TCRdb via fastp at Q25 and MiXCR, keeping in-frame beta chains. Every CDR3 protein is listed once, alongside the most common genes and DNA of its rows. The V and J calls were not made by the authors but by TCRdb's processing. The table for this sample lists 1,500 or so distinct CDR3 sequences; around 52% of them were counted only once. Around two fifths of the sample is in the top ten clones.

Read against the paper, the sample's time point label means: before S. Paratyphi A challenge (baseline). MAIT cells were defined as Valpha7.2+ CD161+ T cells and identified and sorted by flow cytometry. In several volunteers who developed enteric fever after controlled oral challenge with live Salmonella Paratyphi A, circulating MAIT cell TCRbeta repertoires were profiled over time. Every diagnosed volunteer provided MAIT cell samples at three timepoints: pre-infection, mid-infection and post-infection. Enteric fever was diagnosed as Paratyphi A bacteremia and/or persistent fever above 38 °C lasting more than 12 hours. Challenged volunteers were diagnosed with infection sometime between day 4 and day 7 after challenge. For RNA extraction, between roughly 4,500 and 11,000 MAIT cells per sample were sorted directly into RNAqueous-Micro lysis buffer. Lymphoprep gradient centrifugation was used to isolate peripheral blood mononuclear cells from blood samples and leukocyte cones. Cell sorting used a BD FACSAria Fusion or BD FACSAria III sorter.

The paper as a whole reports these results and caveats: MAIT cell TRBV usage was oligoclonal with a preference for TRBV20 and TRBV6, and infection did not appear to change this usage. Compared with healthy controls, diagnosed volunteers had more expansion or contraction among the top five MAIT clonotypes (around 0.52 versus 0.13), suggesting that infection reshaped the repertoire. The availability of volunteer samples limited the sample sizes, but these sizes were considered adequate to detect differences between groups. From baseline to mid-infection, the space taken up by over-represented MAIT clonotypes dropped significantly (around 0.17 to 0.099), whereas no significant difference was seen post-infection.

This receptor was obtained from a person aged 18-69 years who was deliberately infected with Salmonella Paratyphi A in a paratyphoid fever challenge study. The starting material was MAIT cells from blood, obtained at the first sampling point of the challenge study. The sequence links TRBV10-2 to TRBJ2-6; the tabulated D call, TRBD2, remains unverified against the DNA. The CDR3: CASSSGTSISGANVMNG.